The rows below give T cell receptor beta chains drawn from one sample of a study of blood T cell repertoires in COVID-19. Sequenced by immunoSEQ multiplex PCR; TCRdb stores in-frame clones only, minus some. The sample lists a few hundred thousand clones; approximately 82% were seen once. What was sequenced was peripheral blood. The receptor source for this set is a man aged 35-49 years who had recovered from COVID-19. CDR3s include the opening cysteine and the closing phenylalanine or tryptophan. D genes are given only for firm matches. The listing skips clone size in some rows; elsewhere it reads once, few, many or a size class.

j_call	v_call	clone_size	d_call	cdr3_nt	cdr3_aa
TRBJ1-1	TRBV7-9	NA	TRBD1	TGTGCCAGCAACCCGGACAGGGGGGTTTCTGATGAAGCTTTCTTT	CASNPDRGVSDEAFF
TRBJ2-7	TRBV27	NA	TRBD1	TGTGCCAGCCGGGACAGGGTTAACGAGCAGTACTTC	CASRDRVNEQYF
TRBJ2-1	TRBV9	NA	NA	TGTGCCAGCGCGTCTGGGGGGAGGAACAATGAGCAGTTCTTC	CASASGGRNNEQFF
TRBJ2-1	TRBV5-4	NA	TRBD1	TGTGTCGGACAGGGGGCTGATAGTGAGCAGTTCTTC	CVGQGADSEQFF
TRBJ2-7	TRBV3-1/TRBV3-2	once	TRBD2	TGTGCCAGCAGCCAAGGTCGGTCGGGACTAGCGGGGGGGAAGCAGTACTTC	CASSQGRSGLAGGKQYF
TRBJ2-1	TRBV7-2	NA	TRBD2	TGTGCCAGCAGCTTAAAAGGATGGCGGGGGGAAAGAGATGAGCAGTTCTTC	CASSLKGWRGERDEQFF
TRBJ1-1	TRBV30	NA	NA	TGTGCCTGGAGTGTCTTCCGTACTGAAGCTTTCTTT	CAWSVFRTEAFF
TRBJ2-7	TRBV27	NA	TRBD2	TGTGCCAGCAGTTTAGCGGGAGGGCCAGGAGAGCAGTACTTC	CASSLAGGPGEQYF
TRBJ2-5	TRBV13	once	TRBD1	TGTGCCAGCAGCTTAAGGAAGGGGGCCGAGGAGACCCAGTACTTC	CASSLRKGAEETQYF
TRBJ1-3	TRBV14	few	NA	TGTGCCAGCAGCCAGTCAGGATCTGGAAACACCATATATTTT	CASSQSGSGNTIYF
TRBJ2-7	TRBV6-1	NA	TRBD1	TGTGCCAGCAGTGACAGACAAGGACAGGGCGCGAACCCCTACTTC	CASSDRQGQGANPYF
TRBJ1-4	TRBV7-6	NA	NA	TGTGCCAGCAGCTCCTATGGTGCGGGCAATGAAAAACTGTTTTTT	CASSSYGAGNEKLFF
TRBJ2-2	TRBV15	NA	NA	TGTGCCACCAGCAGAGATCGAGGCAGAGACACCGGGGAGCTGTTTTTT	CATSRDRGRDTGELFF
TRBJ2-1	TRBV5-1	NA	TRBD2	TGCGCCAGCAGCTTGGACCTAGCGGGGGGTGGCAATGAGCAGTTCTTC	CASSLDLAGGGNEQFF
TRBJ2-7	TRBV25-1	NA	NA	TGTGCCAGCGGGAGTTTTTACGAGCAGTACTTC	CASGSFYEQYF
TRBJ1-2	TRBV6-5	NA	TRBD1	TGTGCCAGCAGTCAACTGACAGGGCATGGCTACACCTTC	CASSQLTGHGYTF
TRBJ2-1	TRBV19	NA	TRBD2	TGTGCCAGTAGAGATAGCGGGTCTCAGTCCTACAATGAGCAGTTCTTC	CASRDSGSQSYNEQFF
TRBJ1-3	TRBV30	NA	TRBD1	TGTGCCTGGAGTGTAGAGGGGGCGCCCCGCTCTGGAAACACCATATATTTT	CAWSVEGAPRSGNTIYF
TRBJ2-1	TRBV13	NA	NA	TGTGCCACCAGGTCATTTGCTTCGGGGAATGAGCAGTTCTTC	CATRSFASGNEQFF
TRBJ2-5	TRBV2	NA	TRBD1	TGTGCCAGCAGTTGGACAGGGGGCCAACAAGAGACCCAGTACTTC	CASSWTGGQQETQYF
TRBJ1-2	TRBV5-6	NA	TRBD1	TGTGCCAGCAGCCTTTGGACAGGGGGATACACCTTC	CASSLWTGGYTF
TRBJ2-7	TRBV6-6	NA	TRBD2	TGTGCCAGCAGTTACTCGCCGGCGGGAGGTGGGTACGAGCAGTACTTC	CASSYSPAGGGYEQYF
TRBJ1-4	TRBV7-2	NA	NA	TGTGCCAGCAGCCTGATCAGGGTTGGTGAAAAACTGTTTTTT	CASSLIRVGEKLFF
TRBJ2-3	TRBV10-3	NA	TRBD2	TGTGCCATCAGTGACTACCAGCGGGGGGGCCAAGATACGCAGTATTTT	CAISDYQRGGQDTQYF
TRBJ2-2	TRBV11-2	NA	NA	TGTGCCAGCAGCTCGCGGTTCGGGAACACCGGGGAGCTGTTTTTT	CASSSRFGNTGELFF
TRBJ2-2	TRBV6-6	NA	NA	TGTGCCAGCAGACCGGGACACATCCTTGGCTCCGGGGAGCTGTTTTTT	CASRPGHILGSGELFF
TRBJ2-2	TRBV5-4	once	TRBD2	TGTGCCAGCAGCTTGGCGGGAGGGCCGAGCACCGGGGAGCTGTTTTTT	CASSLAGGPSTGELFF
TRBJ2-2	TRBV23-1	NA	NA	TGCGCCAGCAGTCTGCGGAGGGTTAACACCGGGGAGCTGTTTTTT	CASSLRRVNTGELFF
TRBJ1-1	TRBV18	NA	NA	TGTGCCACCCTCGGAGGGAGGAACACTGAAGCTTTCTTT	CATLGGRNTEAFF
TRBJ2-2	TRBV7-2	NA	NA	TGTGCCAGCAGCTCTTTGGGGACTGGCGGGGAGCTGTTTTTT	CASSSLGTGGELFF
TRBJ2-1	TRBV7-9	NA	NA	TGTGCCAGCAGCTACAACGCGCGGGGAGTATGGAATGAGCAGTTCTTC	CASSYNARGVWNEQFF
TRBJ1-1	TRBV7-9	NA	NA	TGTGCCAGCAGCTTCGGAGGATCTGAAGCTTTCTTT	CASSFGGSEAFF
TRBJ2-5	TRBV18	NA	NA	TGTGCCAGCGGACGCGCGGATAGGGGGACCCAGTACTTC	CASGRADRGTQYF
TRBJ1-6	TRBV2	few	NA	TGTGCCACCCAATCGAACACAGGGAGTCAAAATTCACCCCTCCACTTT	CATQSNTGSQNSPLHF
TRBJ1-6	TRBV7-2	NA	TRBD1	TGTGCCAGCAGCCGGACAGGGGGGAATTCACCCCTCCACTTT	CASSRTGGNSPLHF
TRBJ2-1	TRBV7-2	NA	NA	TGTGCCAGCAGCTTAGACACAGGAACCTACAATGAGCAGTTCTTC	CASSLDTGTYNEQFF
TRBJ1-2	TRBV4-3	NA	TRBD1	TGCGCCAGCAGCTTCATAGACAGGGAGATAATGGGCTATGGCTACACCTTC	CASSFIDREIMGYGYTF
TRBJ2-1	TRBV6-1	NA	NA	TGTGCCAGCAGTGAAGGGGCCCCCTACAATGAGCAGTTCTTC	CASSEGAPYNEQFF
TRBJ2-7	TRBV4-1	NA	TRBD1	TGCGCCAGCTCCACCCTACAGGGGAAGGTCCGCGAGCAGTACTTC	CASSTLQGKVREQYF
TRBJ1-1	TRBV12-3/TRBV12-4	NA	NA	TGTGCCAACTCCCCAAGTCCGAACACTGAAGCTTTCTTT	CANSPSPNTEAFF
TRBJ1-2	TRBV7-2	NA	NA	TGTGCCAGCAGCTTAGGCGGGGTGGGAGGAGGTAACTATGGCTACACCTTC	CASSLGGVGGGNYGYTF
TRBJ1-5	TRBV5-5	once	NA	TGTGCCAGCAGCACGGGACAACCCCAGCATTTT	CASSTGQPQHF
TRBJ2-4	TRBV5-4	NA	NA	TGTGCCAGCAGCCTCGACGGGGGCATTCAGTACTTC	CASSLDGGIQYF
TRBJ1-4	TRBV6-5	NA	NA	TGTGCCAGCAGTTACCCGGACAGTGCAACTAATGAAAAACTGTTTTTT	CASSYPDSATNEKLFF
TRBJ2-3	TRBV7-2	NA	NA	TGTGCCAGCAGCTTAGCGGGCGTCCGCACAGATACGCAGTATTTT	CASSLAGVRTDTQYF
TRBJ1-6	TRBV7-6	NA	NA	TGTGCCAGCAGCTTTGGGCGAAATAATTCACCCCTCCACTTT	CASSFGRNNSPLHF
TRBJ1-2	TRBV29-1	NA	TRBD1	TGCAGCGTTGGACAGGGTCAAGGCTATGGCTACACCTTC	CSVGQGQGYGYTF
TRBJ2-5	TRBV5-1	NA	TRBD2	TGCGCCAGCAGCTTGGTTGCTAGCGGGCTACAAGAGACCCAGTACTTC	CASSLVASGLQETQYF
TRBJ1-6	TRBV10-3	NA	TRBD1	TGTGCCAATCGACAGGGTCAGGAGAATTCACCCCTCCACTTT	CANRQGQENSPLHF
TRBJ2-2	TRBV5-1	NA	TRBD1	TGCGCCAGCAGCTGGGACAGGTCGAACACCGGGGAGCTGTTTTTT	CASSWDRSNTGELFF
TRBJ2-5	TRBV5-8	NA	TRBD1	TGTGCCAGCAGCTTGGTTATTGGGACAGGGTCCCAAGAGACCCAGTACTTC	CASSLVIGTGSQETQYF
TRBJ1-2	TRBV4-3	NA	NA	TGCGCCAGCAGCCAACAAACGGCCAGGGATTATGGCTACACCTTC	CASSQQTARDYGYTF
TRBJ2-5	TRBV5-1	NA	NA	TGCGCCACCAACCCGGGGTCGGGAGAGGGAGTAGAGACCCAGTACTTC	CATNPGSGEGVETQYF